A selection of T cell receptor beta chains follows, all from one sample in a study of blood T cell repertoires in COVID-19. TCRdb's copy holds only in-frame clones and misses some; the assay was immunoSEQ multiplex PCR. The sample records roughly 180,000 clones, under 90% being singletons. The sequenced material came from peripheral blood. The origin of the receptors is a woman over 75 with active or convalescent COVID-19. Each CDR3 is given with its conserved first and last residue. D genes are given only for firm matches. Size is omitted from some rows. Given values are once, few, many or a class for expanded clones.

abundance,d_gene,j_gene,v_gene,CDR3aa,CDR3nt
NA,TRBD1,TRBJ2-5,TRBV5-1,CASSLETGLQETQYF,TGCGCCAGCAGCTTGGAGACAGGGCTCCAAGAGACCCAGTACTTC
NA,NA,TRBJ2-7,TRBV19,CASSIGVRYEQYF,TGTGCCAGTAGTATCGGGGTGCGGTACGAGCAGTACTTC
NA,TRBD1,TRBJ1-6,TRBV7-9,CASSLAPGGPDSPLHF,TGTGCCAGCAGCTTAGCGCCAGGGGGCCCCGATTCACCCCTCCACTTT
NA,NA,TRBJ1-2,TRBV25-1,CASSVTGLAYGYTF,TGTGCCAGCAGTGTTACAGGGTTGGCCTATGGCTACACCTTC
NA,TRBD1,TRBJ2-7,TRBV5-1,CASSSAGTGVEQYF,TGCGCCAGCAGCTCCGCCGGGACAGGGGTCGAGCAGTACTTC
NA,NA,TRBJ1-1,TRBV9,CASSVFQYTEAFF,TGTGCCAGCAGCGTATTTCAATACACTGAAGCTTTCTTT
NA,TRBD2,TRBJ2-2,TRBV24-1,CATSDLLTGGETGELFF,TGTGCCACCAGTGATCTTCTGACGGGAGGAGAGACCGGGGAGCTGTTTTTT
NA,TRBD1,TRBJ1-1,TRBV5-1,CASSFLGQGDTEAFF,TGCGCCAGCAGCTTTCTAGGACAGGGGGACACTGAAGCTTTCTTT
NA,NA,TRBJ1-2,TRBV7-9,CASSLVGGSGRGYTF,TGTGCCAGCAGCTTAGTTGGGGGGTCAGGTCGCGGCTACACCTTC
NA,NA,TRBJ2-5,TRBV2,CASSEAGEGQETQYF,TGTGCCAGCAGTGAAGCGGGAGAGGGCCAAGAGACCCAGTACTTC
NA,TRBD2,TRBJ2-1,TRBV2,CASSEALAGGEQFF,TGTGCCAGCAGTGAAGCACTAGCGGGAGGTGAGCAGTTCTTC
NA,TRBD2,TRBJ2-1,TRBV9,CASSVGSSGRGNEQFF,TGTGCCAGCAGCGTAGGGTCTAGCGGGAGGGGGAATGAGCAGTTCTTC
NA,NA,TRBJ1-5,TRBV3-1/TRBV3-2,CASSQREAGQPQHF,TGTGCCAGCAGCCAACGTGAAGCAGGGCAGCCCCAGCATTTT
NA,TRBD1,TRBJ1-2,TRBV4-1,CASSPDDRAANYGYTF,TGCGCCAGCAGCCCAGACGACAGGGCAGCTAACTATGGCTACACCTTC
NA,NA,TRBJ2-5,TRBV29-1,CSVVELPPETQYF,TGCAGCGTTGTTGAACTCCCTCCAGAGACCCAGTACTTC
NA,NA,TRBJ1-2,TRBV2,CASSPDTLSYTF,TGTGCCAGCAGCCCTGACACCCTGTCCTACACCTTC
few,NA,TRBJ2-7,TRBV14,CASSQRLGRGNSYEQYF,TGTGCCAGCAGCCAGAGATTAGGGAGGGGGAACTCCTACGAGCAGTACTTC
once,TRBD1,TRBJ1-4,TRBV28,CASKGQGMIYGEKLFF,TGTGCCAGCAAGGGACAGGGGATGATCTACGGTGAAAAACTGTTTTTT
NA,NA,TRBJ1-5,TRBV28,CASSRTALNQPQHF,TGTGCCAGCAGTAGGACAGCCCTCAATCAGCCCCAGCATTTT
NA,NA,TRBJ2-7,TRBV13,CASSLLAREQYF,TGTGCCAGCAGCTTACTAGCGAGGGAGCAGTACTTC
once,NA,TRBJ1-1,TRBV28,CASSLSLRDTEAFF,TGTGCCAGCAGTTTAAGCCTGAGAGACACTGAAGCTTTCTTT
NA,NA,TRBJ1-1,TRBV29-1,CSVVEQANTEAFF,TGCAGCGTAGTCGAACAGGCCAACACTGAAGCTTTCTTT
NA,TRBD1,TRBJ1-6,TRBV19,CASSPRDRVDSPLHF,TGTGCCAGTAGTCCGAGGGACAGGGTGGACTCACCCCTCCACTTT
NA,NA,TRBJ1-4,TRBV25-1,CASSEWGANEKLFF,TGTGCCAGCAGTGAATGGGGGGCTAATGAAAAACTGTTTTTT
NA,NA,TRBJ2-3,TRBV11-3,CASSFRELSDTQYF,TGTGCCAGCAGCTTTCGGGAGTTGTCAGATACGCAGTATTTT
NA,TRBD2,TRBJ2-1,TRBV9,CASSVRTSVYNEQFF,TGTGCCAGCAGCGTTAGGACTAGCGTCTACAATGAGCAGTTCTTC
NA,TRBD2,TRBJ2-2,TRBV27,CASSLAGAGELFF,TGTGCCAGCAGTTTAGCGGGAGCCGGGGAGCTGTTTTTT
NA,NA,TRBJ1-2,TRBV9,CASSVVDETRGGYTF,TGTGCCAGCAGCGTAGTCGATGAAACCCGGGGGGGCTACACCTTC
NA,TRBD1,TRBJ2-2,TRBV7-7,CASSSRQGAAGELFF,TGTGCCAGCAGCTCCCGACAGGGGGCCGCCGGGGAGCTGTTTTTT
NA,NA,TRBJ1-1,TRBV5-1,CASSSRNPGTEAFF,TGCGCCAGCAGCTCGCGAAATCCTGGCACTGAAGCTTTCTTT
NA,NA,TRBJ1-2,TRBV29-1,CSVGEVPRTVKNYGYTF,TGCAGCGTTGGTGAAGTCCCCCGGACAGTCAAAAACTATGGCTACACCTTC
NA,NA,TRBJ2-1,TRBV7-9,CASSLGVLIDRDEQFF,TGTGCCAGCAGCTTAGGGGTCCTGATAGATCGGGATGAGCAGTTCTTC
NA,NA,TRBJ1-5,TRBV18,CASSEGQNQPQHF,TGTGCCAGCTCAGAAGGACAGAATCAGCCCCAGCATTTT
NA,NA,TRBJ2-2,TRBV5-1,CASSRETINTGELFF,TGCGCCAGCAGCCGGGAAACAATTAACACCGGGGAGCTGTTTTTT
NA,NA,TRBJ2-5,TRBV4-1,CASSQGPQETQYF,TGCGCCAGCAGCCAAGGGCCCCAAGAGACCCAGTACTTC
NA,TRBD2,TRBJ2-3,TRBV6-6,CASSNGPSGPTDTQYF,TGTGCCAGCAGTAACGGCCCTAGCGGACCCACAGATACGCAGTATTTT
NA,NA,TRBJ1-2,TRBV2,CASMPGVVGNYGYTF,TGTGCCAGCATGCCGGGGGTGGTAGGAAACTATGGCTACACCTTC
NA,NA,TRBJ1-1,TRBV5-1,CASSLAEETLNTEAFF,TGCGCCAGCAGCTTGGCCGAGGAAACCCTAAACACTGAAGCTTTCTTT
NA,TRBD2,TRBJ2-5,TRBV2,CASSLAGRQETQYF,TGTGCCAGCAGTTTAGCGGGGCGCCAAGAGACCCAGTACTTC
once,NA,TRBJ1-1,TRBV19,CASTNRAGGLTEAFF,TGTGCCAGTACCAACCGAGCGGGGGGCCTTACTGAAGCTTTCTTT
NA,TRBD1,TRBJ2-2,TRBV6-5,CASSPFGTGGGELFF,TGTGCCAGCAGTCCGTTCGGGACAGGGGGAGGGGAGCTGTTTTTT
NA,TRBD1,TRBJ1-4,TRBV6-5,CASSWAQGRTNEKLFF,TGTGCCAGCAGTTGGGCACAGGGGAGAACTAATGAAAAACTGTTTTTT
NA,NA,TRBJ1-1,TRBV28,CASSLVVPDTEAFF,TGTGCCAGCAGTTTAGTAGTCCCGGACACTGAAGCTTTCTTT
few,TRBD1,TRBJ1-6,TRBV18,CASSQGRGSSYNSPLHF,TGTGCCAGCTCACAGGGCAGGGGGAGCTCCTATAATTCACCCCTCCACTTT
NA,TRBD1,TRBJ1-1,TRBV5-1,CASSLEGGWVTEAFF,TGCGCCAGCAGCTTGGAAGGGGGCTGGGTAACTGAAGCTTTCTTT
NA,NA,TRBJ2-3,TRBV27,CASSLTSTDTQYF,TGTGCCAGCAGTTTGACAAGCACAGATACGCAGTATTTT
NA,NA,TRBJ1-1,TRBV5-1,CASSFHGDSNTEAFF,TGCGCCAGCAGCTTTCACGGAGACTCGAACACTGAAGCTTTCTTT
NA,TRBD2,TRBJ2-5,TRBV9,CASSVTGLAGDRETQYF,TGTGCCAGCAGCGTGACCGGACTAGCGGGAGATAGAGAGACCCAGTACTTC
NA,TRBD1,TRBJ2-5,TRBV7-3,CASSEGTGGSATQYF,TGTGCCAGCAGCGAAGGGACAGGGGGCTCGGCGACCCAGTACTTC
NA,TRBD1,TRBJ1-4,TRBV4-1,CASSNSRGSNEKLFF,TGCGCCAGCAGCAATTCCAGGGGGTCTAATGAAAAACTGTTTTTT
NA,TRBD2,TRBJ2-2,TRBV9,CASSPRGANTGELFF,TGTGCCAGCAGCCCACGGGGGGCGAACACCGGGGAGCTGTTTTTT
NA,NA,TRBJ1-2,TRBV30,CAWGYPGGYGYTF,TGTGCCTGGGGGTACCCAGGAGGCTATGGCTACACCTTC
few,NA,TRBJ1-3,TRBV6-5,CASSYSGASSGNTIYF,TGTGCCAGCAGTTACTCAGGGGCGTCCTCTGGAAACACCATATATTTT
NA,NA,TRBJ1-1,TRBV19,CASSGWTVKNTEAFF,TGTGCCAGTAGTGGATGGACAGTGAAAAACACTGAAGCTTTCTTT